The source of this TCR beta chain is a study of T cells after posttransplantation cyclophosphamide (dated by TCRdb to about 2016). With respect to the entire study: T cell repertoire reconstitution was tracked by TRB sequencing after myeloablative bone marrow transplantation in which posttransplantation cyclophosphamide was used as GVHD prophylaxis. Because TRA and TRB clonality correlated tightly in roughly ten samples, later TCR analyses were limited to TRB. Antigen receptor sequencing covered samples from approximately 32 PTCy-treated patients and around 16 of their related bone marrow donors. Blood from all 35 or so PTCy patients who had 1-year posttransplant specimens underwent TRB sequencing. In 3 patients, TRB sequencing was also performed on up to 3 more blood samples taken 2 to 5.2 years after transplant, and in 4 patients, pretransplant blood was also TRB-sequenced. Public TRB sequences were checked against a database of over 3,500 sequences associated with responses to pathogens, tumor antigens, self-antigens and alloantigens.

Trimming at the junction amounts to 1 base on V and 4 bases on J, and the germline ends lie 10 bases apart. Including cysteine and phenylalanine, the CDR3 has 13 amino acids. Left in the record is the CDR3 DNA by itself, 39 bases read in frame from the first base. In the germline V gene (reference sequence), CDR1 corresponds to GTSNPN and CDR2 to SVGIG. A control cohort of 11 patients who had been given myeloablative marrow transplants with methotrexate plus a calcineurin inhibitor was sampled 1 year after transplant. Peripheral blood and bone marrow mononuclear cells were isolated by Ficoll-Hypaque density centrifugation and cryopreserved. About this clone: Its recognized antigen is unknown. No base qualities exist here, and no much larger clone lies one base off it.

Genomic DNA was used for TRB sequencing, which was performed with the immunoSEQ assay at survey resolution or with the hsTCRB kit. The authors processed their data as follows. The immunoSEQ software handled the initial read processing, while the LymphoSeq R package was used for the repertoire analyses. Clonality was calculated as 1 minus normalized Shannon entropy, and the Gini coefficient was also calculated for each TRB dataset. Phenotypes of unsorted samples were inferred by mapping TRB sequences from sorted subsets of the recipient or donor onto unsorted samples of the same recipient. Drawn from immuneACCESS, this table holds only the in-frame rearrangements with V and J called that TCRdb kept. Clones are partly lost; checked studies trace under half to an unresolved V gene and leave the rest unexplained. V and J calls and clone size follow that table, whereas D and trimming were derived from the DNA. For this sample there are about 15,000 clones; approximately 80% appear just once. The biggest ten clones account for 2.5% to 3% of the sample.

Study-wide conclusions, independent of this receptor: The TRB repertoires of T cells infiltrating skin or GI tract showed only limited overlap with the TRB repertoires of T cells in blood. At 1-2 months, donor-recipient similarity was low but rose over the first year, and the later blood repertoires were often dominated by donor CD8+ memory clones. Across roughly 40 patients, recipient CMV seropositivity and CMV reactivation were highly associated with TRB clonality; PTCy diversity was similar to CNI/methotrexate controls.

The sequence links TRBV30 to TRBJ1-2, with the D gene call left open. The material was PBMCs, obtained 410 to 450 days after allogeneic stem cell transplant with calcineurin inhibitor and methotrexate. This clonotype was sampled from a young adult male patient who received an allogeneic stem cell transplant from an unrelated donor, was CMV-positive, and had acute and chronic GVHD. Because of the transplant, the T cells may be the graft donor's rather than the patient's own. The encoded CDR3 is CAWSEFAPYGYTF. The DNA reads TGTGCCTGGAGTGAGTTCGCGCCCTATGGCTACACCTTC.